Listed below are T cell receptor beta chains from one sample, sequenced in a study of T-cell memory formation after mild COVID-19. MiXCR, applied by TCRdb to the 5' RACE reads, yields one record per CDR3 protein. The sample lists under 300,000 distinct CDR3 sequences; 15% to 20% were seen once. The sequenced sample consisted of PBMCs or a T cell subset sorted from them (not recorded which). The receptors were sampled from a man between 18 and 29 years old who had mild COVID-19 (a few samples of this study predate the infection). Cell type and time point are not known. CDR3s include the opening cysteine and the closing phenylalanine or tryptophan. D genes are given only for firm matches. Expanded clones get a size class; other rows say once, few or many, or leave the size out.

TRBJ1-6 TRBV7-9 11 - few TGTGCCAGCAGCTTGGGGGGCACCCTCCACTTT CASSLGGTLHF
TRBJ2-5 TRBV12-3/TRBV12-4 13 TRBD1 - TGTGCCAGCAGTTTCACGACAGGGGGGACCCAGTACTTC CASSFTTGGTQYF
TRBJ1-5 TRBV4-3 13 - few TGCGCCAGCAGCCAAGATGAGTGGCAGCCCCAGCATTTT CASSQDEWQPQHF
TRBJ2-2 TRBV10-1 14 TRBD1 - TGCGCCAGCAGCGCCGGGACAGCTTTCCGGGAGCTGTTTTTT CASSAGTAFRELFF
TRBJ1-2 TRBV7-2 16 - - TGTGCCAGCAGCTTAGCGGGAAGGGACTCCTTGGGTGGCTACACCTTC CASSLAGRDSLGGYTF
TRBJ1-6 TRBV12-3/TRBV12-4 15 TRBD1 few TGTGCCAGCAATTCTTGGGCAGGGGGCCATTCACCCCTCCACTTT CASNSWAGGHSPLHF
TRBJ2-5 TRBV20-1 16 TRBD2 few TGCAGTGCTAGAGATTATCGCGGGGGGACCCAAGAGACCCAGTACTTC CSARDYRGGTQETQYF
TRBJ2-1 TRBV12-5 13 TRBD2 - TGTGCTAGTGGCGCGGGGGGGCCTGATGAGCAGTTCTTC CASGAGGPDEQFF
TRBJ2-2 TRBV6-4 15 TRBD2 many TGTGCCAGCAGTGGACTAGCGGGGAACACCGGGGAGCTGTTTTTT CASSGLAGNTGELFF
TRBJ2-1 TRBV7-3 15 TRBD2 - TGTGCCAGCAGCTTACTAGCGGGGGGGCCTAATGAGCAGTTCTTC CASSLLAGGPNEQFF
TRBJ1-1 TRBV6-6 14 - few TGTGCCAGCAGCCCGACCCGCACTAACACTGAAGCTTTCTTT CASSPTRTNTEAFF
TRBJ2-5 TRBV5-4 13 - few TGTGCCAGCAGTGGAGAGAACCAAGAGACCCAGTACTTC CASSGENQETQYF
TRBJ2-5 TRBV7-7 15 - - TGTGCCAGCAGCCCGGTTTGGAGCGCCCAAGAGACCCAGTACTTC CASSPVWSAQETQYF
TRBJ1-1 TRBV3-1 16 - - TGTGCCAGCAGCCCAAAGTGGGGGTATGGGAACACTGAAGCTTTCTTT CASSPKWGYGNTEAFF
TRBJ2-1 TRBV20-1 14 - once TGCAGTGCGGAGACCGGGACACTGTGGGATGAGCAGTTCTTC CSAETGTLWDEQFF
TRBJ1-4 TRBV29-1 13 - once TGCAGCGTCACCCAGGGATTGGATGAAAAACTGTTTTTT CSVTQGLDEKLFF
TRBJ2-1 TRBV12-3/TRBV12-4 16 - few TGTGCCAGCAGCTTAGTGGTGGAGGTTGCCTACAATGAGCAGTTCTTC CASSLVVEVAYNEQFF
TRBJ2-2 TRBV10-3 14 TRBD2 few TGTGCCACGAAGACTAGCGGCGGCACCGGGGAGCTGTTTTTT CATKTSGGTGELFF
TRBJ2-7 TRBV20-1 11 - - TGCAGTGCTTCGGATACCTACGAGCAGTACTTC CSASDTYEQYF
TRBJ1-2 TRBV12-3/TRBV12-4 15 - - TGTGCCAGCAGTTTACGGTCCCTTCGGAACTATGGCTACACCTTC CASSLRSLRNYGYTF
TRBJ1-5 TRBV20-1 15 TRBD1 few TGCAGTGCTAGACCACCGACAGGGGGCAATCAGCCCCAGCATTTT CSARPPTGGNQPQHF
TRBJ1-3 TRBV7-9 14 - - TGTGCCAGCAGCCCAGCCGTGGTCTCAAACACCATATATTTT CASSPAVVSNTIYF
TRBJ1-2 TRBV7-2 13 - - TGTGCCAGCAGCTTCGGGGAGAAGAGGGGCTACACCTTC CASSFGEKRGYTF
TRBJ1-1 TRBV11-1 11 - - TGTGCCAGCAGCACTAACACTGAAGCTTTCTTT CASSTNTEAFF
TRBJ2-5 TRBV24-1 16 TRBD1 few TGTGCCACCAGTGATTTCACCAGGGGGCTGGGAGAGACCCAGTACTTC CATSDFTRGLGETQYF
TRBJ2-3 TRBV29-1 13 TRBD1 - TGCAGCGCCCCCGGGACAGGGGCAGATACGCAGTATTTT CSAPGTGADTQYF
TRBJ2-7 TRBV4-2 15 TRBD2 - TGTGCCAGCAGCCAAGGGACTAGCGGGGCTGGCGAGCAGTACTTC CASSQGTSGAGEQYF
TRBJ2-7 TRBV2 14 - - TGTGCCAGCAGTGAGTTAGGCGCAGAGTATGAGCAGTACTTC CASSELGAEYEQYF
TRBJ2-5 TRBV6-2/TRBV6-3 11 - - TGTGCCAGCAGCCTCTCATGGACCCAGTACTTC CASSLSWTQYF
TRBJ1-6 TRBV3-1 13 TRBD1 few TGTGCCAGCAGTGGACAGGGGAATTCACCCCTCCACTTT CASSGQGNSPLHF
TRBJ2-1 TRBV4-3 17 TRBD1 few TGCGCCAGCAGCCAAGCCCCCGGGACAGGGGGCAAGGATGAGCAGTTCTTC CASSQAPGTGGKDEQFF
TRBJ1-2 TRBV12-3/TRBV12-4 12 - few TGTGCCAGCAGTTCCCGAGTTGGTGGCTACACCTTC CASSSRVGGYTF
TRBJ1-5 TRBV3-1 16 - few TGTGCCAGCAGCCAAGAAGGGCCAGGGGCCCGGCAGCCCCAGCATTTT CASSQEGPGARQPQHF
TRBJ2-3 TRBV28 15 TRBD2 - TGTGCCAGCAGTTTGTGGAGCGGGGGTACAGATACGCAGTATTTT CASSLWSGGTDTQYF
TRBJ2-2 TRBV25-1 12 - many TGTGCCAGCAGGGGGGACACCGGGGAGCTGTTTTTT CASRGDTGELFF
TRBJ1-2 TRBV27 13 - few TGTGCCAGCAGAGCACCGGGGGTGGGAGGCTACACCTTC CASRAPGVGGYTF
TRBJ1-5 TRBV12-3/TRBV12-4 12 - - TGTGCCAGCGGGGCGAGCAATCAGCCCCAGCATTTT CASGASNQPQHF
TRBJ2-2 TRBV4-2 17 - few TGTGCCAGCAGCCAAGGGATCGGGAGATGGGGCACCGGGGAGCTGTTTTTT CASSQGIGRWGTGELFF
TRBJ1-1 TRBV27 15 - - TGTGCCAGCAGTTTAGTTGCAGGGAAGAACACTGAAGCTTTCTTT CASSLVAGKNTEAFF
TRBJ2-1 TRBV10-3 13 TRBD2 few TGTGCCACCCGTAGCGGGGCGGAGGGTGAGCAGTTCTTC CATRSGAEGEQFF
TRBJ1-1 TRBV5-6 15 TRBD1 - TGTGCCAGCAGCTCCCCGGGACAGGGGAACACTGAAGCTTTCTTT CASSSPGQGNTEAFF
TRBJ2-1 TRBV7-7 15 TRBD2 once TGTGCTAGCAGCTTAAGCACTAGCGGGGGGGCGGAGCAGTTCTTC CASSLSTSGGAEQFF
TRBJ2-1 TRBV6-5 12 - few TGTGCCAGCACCCGATCGGGCGATGAGCAGTTCTTC CASTRSGDEQFF
TRBJ1-1 TRBV20-1 12 - - TGCAGTGCTAGGAAGGGGAACACTGAAGCTTTCTTT CSARKGNTEAFF
TRBJ2-5 TRBV5-1 15 - few TGCGCCAGCAGCAAAGGACAGAAGTATCAAGAGACCCAGTACTTC CASSKGQKYQETQYF
TRBJ2-5 TRBV5-1 13 - few TGCGCCAGCAGCTCAGTGGGGGAAGAGACCCAGTACTTC CASSSVGEETQYF
TRBJ2-1 TRBV7-2 15 - - TGTGCCAGCAGCTTAGCCGCCCTTCAGGGCTATGAGCAGTTCTTC CASSLAALQGYEQFF
TRBJ2-3 TRBV9 15 TRBD2 many TGTGCCAGCAGCGTGGTAGCGGGGAGCACAGATACGCAGTATTTT CASSVVAGSTDTQYF
TRBJ2-4 TRBV7-2 16 - - TGTGCCAGCAGCTTAGTCCCTTGGGGAGCCAAAAACATTCAGTACTTC CASSLVPWGAKNIQYF
TRBJ1-6 TRBV7-9 13 - - TGTGCCAGCAGCTTCGCCCCCGCAGGGTCCCCACTGTTT CASSFAPAGSPLF
TRBJ1-2 TRBV12-3/TRBV12-4 13 - many TGTGCCAGCAGCCCCCGGGTGGGGTATGGCTACACCTTC CASSPRVGYGYTF